These 18 T cell receptor beta chains came from one sample sequenced in a study of a mutant IDH1 vaccine in newly diagnosed glioma. The time point denotes: week 47, end of study. Every vaccine dose comprised 300 ug of mutant IDH1 20-mer peptide plus topical imiquimod. The data were produced by immunoSEQ multiplex PCR, yet TCRdb's version contains in-frame clones alone and is incomplete. The sample gives tens of thousands of clones, around 82% of which show up once; about 19% is in the top ten. No antigen has been assigned to these receptors. The specimen comprised PBMCs, sampled from a glioma patient whose treatment included an IDH1 peptide vaccine. All receptors come from a man younger than 30 with glioma. Some clones in this sample may be carry-over from other donors' samples.

As concerns this clone: At one end the junction does not follow the germline gene, possibly because of a read error. This rearrangement joins TRBV4-1 to TRBJ2-1; 11 bases are a match to TRBD2. The germline CDR1 and CDR2 sequences are MGHRA and YSYEKL. This CDR3 has 13 amino acids. The chain's CDR3 is CASSQVSGGERFF. The CDR3 bases are TGCGCCAGCAGCCAAGTTAGCGGGGGGGAGCGGTTCTTC.

The chain uses TRBV29-1 and TRBJ2-7, with D possibly being TRBD1 (5 bases). The germline V and J ends were trimmed by 7 bases and 6 bases, with 19 bases remaining between them. Germline assignment: CDR1 SQVTM and CDR2 ANQGSEA. CDR3 size: 13 residues. CDR3 in amino acids: CSAYRTSNLEQYF. CDR3 sequence (DNA): TGCAGCGCCTACAGGACGAGTAACCTCGAGCAGTACTTC.

This sequence joins TRBV27 and TRBJ1-2, with D unresolved. The germline V gene encodes CDR1 MNHEY and CDR2 SMNVEV (reference sequence). The CDR3 spans 15 residues. Trimming shortened V by 6 bases and J by 8 bases, and 22 bases separated the two germline ends. The CDR3 loop reads CASSSYGGPEGGYTF. The CDR3 DNA reads as TGTGCCAGCAGCAGTTACGGCGGGCCCGAGGGAGGCTACACCTTC.

This clone appeared a few times. This chain joins TRBV30 and TRBJ1-1; 7 bases line up with TRBD1. With 4 bases clipped from V and 0 bases from J, the junction kept 5 bases outside the gene matches. CDR3 length: 14 amino acids. CDR1 GTSNPN and CDR2 SVGIG come from the germline V gene (reference sequence). The CDR3 bases are TGTGCCTGGATTAAGACAGGGATGAACACTGAAGCTTTCTTT. Its translation is CAWIKTGMNTEAFF.

The chain combines TRBV19 with TRBJ1-2; D is possibly TRBD1 (6 bases). This CDR3 spans 15 amino acids. The V gene's germline CDR1 is LNHDA and CDR2 SQIVND (reference sequence). The V gene lost 9 bases and the J gene lost 2 bases, with 19 bases spanning the gap. CDR3 residues: CASTMARGVNYGYTF. DNA for the CDR3: TGTGCCAGCACTATGGCAAGGGGGGTAAACTATGGCTACACCTTC.

This sequence joins TRBV21-1 and TRBJ2-3; TRBD1 is taken as the D call from the table, unchecked against the DNA. TRBV21-1 counts as a pseudogene. The CDR3 consists of 15 residues. The CDR3: CASVIRGLDTDTQYF. DNA for the CDR3: TGTGCCAGCGTGATCAGGGGGCTGGATACAGATACGCAGTATTTT.

This chain links TRBV7-2 with TRBJ1-6, with 9 bases aligning to TRBD1. Per the germline V gene, CDR1 is SGHTA and CDR2 is FQGNSA. The CDR3 has 14 amino acids. V lost 3 bases to trimming and J lost 8 bases; unmatched junction nucleotides: 2. CDR3: CASSFRTGDSPLHF. The CDR3, as DNA: TGTGCCAGCAGCTTCAGGACAGGGGATTCACCCCTCCACTTT.

The genes are TRBV28 and TRBJ1-5, with 7 nucleotides matching TRBD1. Germline V gene sequence: CDR1 MDHEN, CDR2 SYDVKM. The trim removed 3 bases at V and 0 bases at J, leaving 5 bases unmatched. The CDR3 extends over 16 amino acids. CDR3 DNA sequence: TGTGCCAGCAGTTTTGCCAGGGGGTATAGCAATCAGCCCCAGCATTTT. Residues: CASSFARGYSNQPQHF.

V is TRBV5-1 and J is TRBJ2-1; D not resolved. The V and J ends lost 1 base and 0 bases respectively, with 11 bases between them. The germline CDR1 and CDR2 sequences are SGHRS and YFSETQ. This CDR3 region has 16 residues. This chain's CDR3 is CASSLTHQSSYNEQFF. DNA for the CDR3: TGCGCCAGCAGCTTGACTCATCAGAGCTCCTACAATGAGCAGTTCTTC.

The V and J genes are TRBV7-8 and TRBJ2-5; 9 nucleotides match TRBD1. Germline assignment: CDR1 SGHVS and CDR2 FQNEAQ. V lost 6 bases to trimming and J lost 2 bases; unmatched junction nucleotides: 7. CDR3 length equals 15 residues. CDR3 bases: TGTGCCAGCAGTCTTACAGGGGGCCCGCAAGAGACCCAGTACTTC. Translated: CASSLTGGPQETQYF.

The rearrangement joins TRBV4-1 to TRBJ2-1; 10 bases agree with TRBD1. Germline-derived CDR1 and CDR2 are MGHRA and YSYEKL. The CDR3 runs to 16 residues. V shed 5 bases, J shed 2 bases, and the junction held 6 bases outside the gene matches. CDR3 nucleotide sequence: TGCGCCAGCAGCGGGGTTGGGACAGGGGCCTACAATGAGCAGTTCTTC. Translation gives CASSGVGTGAYNEQFF.

The V gene is TRBV30, the J gene TRBJ1-1, with D perhaps TRBD1 (5 bases). V lost 5 bases and J lost 3, with 19 bases in between. The CDR3 runs to 15 residues. Germline CDR1 GTSNPN, CDR2 SVGIG (reference sequence). The CDR3 sequence: CAWLQAGVGDTEAFF. DNA for the CDR3: TGTGCCTGGCTACAGGCAGGAGTCGGGGACACTGAAGCTTTCTTT.

The chain is built from TRBV5-1 and TRBJ2-7; TRBD2 agrees at 7 bases. The CDR3 contains 14 residues. The germline gives CDR1 SGHRS, CDR2 YFSETQ. J lost 2 bases, V lost 3 bases, and 5 bases had no gene match. The CDR3 loop is CASSSTSLTYEQYF. For the CDR3, the DNA is TGCGCCAGCAGCTCGACTAGCCTAACCTACGAGCAGTACTTC.

The chain carries TRBV9 and TRBJ2-4; 7 bases align to TRBD2. Trimming cost V 4 bases and J 8 bases; bases outside gene matches: 9. Germline V gene lookup returns CDR1 SGDLS and CDR2 YYNGEE. The CDR3 runs to 14 residues. Written as DNA, the CDR3 is TGTGCCAGCAGCTGGGGGGGGACGGCCGACATTCAGTACTTC. Translation gives CASSWGGTADIQYF. Together with reference TRBV9 and TRBJ2-4, the CDR3 gives the full variable domain: DSGVTQTPKHLITATGQRVTLRCSPRSGDLSVYWYQQSLDQGLQFLIQYYNGEERAKGNILERFSAQQFPDLHSELNLSSLELGDSALYFCASSWGGTADIQYFGAGTRLSVL.

CDR3 residues: CASRGDVENYGYTF. The CDR3 nucleotides are TGTGCCAGCAGAGGGGACGTAGAGAATTATGGCTACACCTTC. The chain links TRBV2 to TRBJ1-2, with D perhaps TRBD1 (5 bases). Per germline, CDR1 SNHLY and CDR2 FYNNEI. This CDR3 has 14 amino acids. The V and J ends lost 6 bases and 5 bases respectively, with 16 bases between them.

The CDR3 spells CAWSRGGTWAPDTQYF. The CDR3 DNA is TGTGCCTGGAGCCGGGGAGGGACATGGGCCCCAGATACGCAGTATTTT. This sequence joins TRBV30 and TRBJ2-3; perhaps TRBD2 as D (7 bases). The germline V gene has CDR1 GTSNPN and CDR2 SVGIG (reference sequence). V was trimmed by 3 bases and J by 4 bases, leaving 20 bases between them. CDR3 length: 16 residues.

The rearrangement links TRBV25-1 to TRBJ2-7, with D perhaps matching TRBD1 or TRBD2 (5 bases each). CDR1 and CDR2 from the germline V gene are MGHDK and SYGVNS. The CDR3 has 17 amino acids. Trimming removed 1 base at V and 0 bases at J, with 16 bases between. In DNA, the CDR3 is TGTGCCAGCAGTGAATTGAGCGAGTCAGGGAGCTCCTACGAGCAGTACTTC. It translates to CASSELSESGSSYEQYF.

In this sample, this clone turned up a few times. The chain combines TRBV28 with TRBJ2-7, with TRBD1 identical over 10 bases. V shed 3 bases and J 4 bases; nucleotides not matched to a gene: 6. Germline V gene data show CDR1 as MDHEN and CDR2 as SYDVKM. The CDR3 has 15 amino acids. The CDR3 coding sequence is TGTGCCAGCAGTTTGGGGACAGGGGCTCTTTACGAGCAGTACTTC. The encoded protein is CASSLGTGALYEQYF.